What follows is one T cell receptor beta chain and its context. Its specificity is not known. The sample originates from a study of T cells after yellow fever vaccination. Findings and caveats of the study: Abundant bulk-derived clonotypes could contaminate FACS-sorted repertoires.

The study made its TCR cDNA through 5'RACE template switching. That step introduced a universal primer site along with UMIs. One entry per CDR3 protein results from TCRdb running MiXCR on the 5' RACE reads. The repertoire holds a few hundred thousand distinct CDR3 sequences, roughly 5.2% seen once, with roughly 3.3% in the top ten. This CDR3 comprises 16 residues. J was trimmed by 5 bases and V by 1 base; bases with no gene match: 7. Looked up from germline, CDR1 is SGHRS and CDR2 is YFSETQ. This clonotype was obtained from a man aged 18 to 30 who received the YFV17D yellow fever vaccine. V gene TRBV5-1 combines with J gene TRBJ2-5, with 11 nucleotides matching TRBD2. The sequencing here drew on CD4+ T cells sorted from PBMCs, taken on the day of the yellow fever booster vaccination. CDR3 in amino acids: CASSLPPSGGPETQYF. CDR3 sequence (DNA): TGCGCCAGCAGCTTGCCCCCTAGCGGGGGGCCGGAGACCCAGTACTTC.